This TCR beta chain derives from a study of preoperative IRX-2 immunotherapy in early breast cancer. Described treatment: preoperative locoregional IRX-2 cytokine immunotherapy. Preoperative locoregional IRX-2 cytokine immunotherapy was tested in the phase Ib source study. The method was immunoSEQ multiplex PCR; TCRdb's version includes in-frame clones alone and lacks a portion of them. The sample consists of some 11,000 clones, 75% to 90% of them appearing once. Germline V gene lookup returns CDR1 MNHGY and CDR2 SAAAGT. Trimming removed 5 bases from V and 2 bases from J; junction bases left unmatched: 7. CDR3 length: 15 amino acids.

V usage is TRBV6-8 and J usage is TRBJ1-2, with 8 bases matching TRBD1. The material sequenced was lymph node tissue, taken before IRX-2 immunotherapy. The clonotype originates from a human donor with breast cancer. CDR3 region: CASSKLDRVNYGYTF. The CDR3 DNA follows: TGTGCCAGCAGTAAACTGGACAGGGTAAACTATGGCTACACCTTC.